These 27 T cell receptor beta chains originate from one sample sequenced in a study of shared clonotypes between healthy human individuals. Sequencing used immunoSEQ multiplex PCR; TCRdb keeps in-frame clones, though not all of them. The sample shows some 1 million clones, roughly 80% of them seen only once. Sequencing was carried out using memory CD4+ T cells sorted from blood. The subset: CD45RA-negative fraction. The receptors were gathered from a young man in good health.

Many counts were recorded for this clone. This chain links TRBV10-1 with TRBJ2-1, with D unresolved. This CDR3 contains 14 residues. The ends were cut back, 0 bases at V and 3 bases at J, with 6 bases in the middle. Germline V lookup: CDR1 WNHNN, CDR2 SYGVQD (reference sequence). Written as DNA, the CDR3 is TGCGCCAGCAGTGAGTCGACGGACTACAATGAGCAGTTCTTC. This codes for CASSESTDYNEQFF.

This clone showed up many times. The CDR3 region is CAWSTWTGTSREEQYF. In nucleotides, the CDR3 is TGTGCCTGGAGTACCTGGACCGGGACTAGCCGCGAGGAGCAGTACTTC. The chain is built from TRBV30 and TRBJ2-7, with 9 bases fitting TRBD2. V shed 2 bases and J 7 bases; nucleotides not matched to a gene: 15. This CDR3 spans 16 amino acids. The germline gives CDR1 GTSNPN, CDR2 SVGIG (reference sequence).

This clone was picked up a small number of times. This chain connects TRBV2 to TRBJ1-1, with D uncertain. Trimming left V 3 bases short and J 9 bases short, with 14 bases between. This CDR3 has 13 amino acids. Germline V gene sequence: CDR1 SNHLY, CDR2 FYNNEI. CDR3 amino acids: CASSEVPSIQAFF. The CDR3 DNA is TGTGCCAGCAGTGAGGTTCCTTCAATCCAAGCTTTCTTT. The whole variable domain, filled in from reference TRBV2 and TRBJ1-1, reads EPEVTQTPSHQVTQMGQEVILRCVPISNHLYFYWYRQILGQKVEFLVSFYNNEISEKSEIFDDQFSVERPDGSNFTLKIRSTKLEDSAMYFCASSEVPSIQAFFGQGTRLTVV.

V is TRBV9 and J is TRBJ2-3, with a weak D call TRBD2 (6 bases). The CDR3 consists of 13 residues. Germline CDR1 is SGDLS and CDR2 is YYNGEE. The V gene lost 4 bases and the J gene lost 4 bases, with 10 bases spanning the gap. For the CDR3, the DNA is TGTGCCAGCAGCCCCCCGGGGGCAGATACGCAGTATTTT. Translating it yields CASSPPGADTQYF.

This clone was detected a few times. V gene TRBV14 combines with J gene TRBJ1-4, with TRBD1 matching 7 bases. This CDR3 spans 14 amino acids. J was trimmed by 6 bases and V by 4 bases; bases with no gene match: 5. Germline loops: CDR1 SGHDN, CDR2 FVKESK. DNA for the CDR3: TGTGCCAGCAGCCCCGCAGGGGGAGATGAAAAACTGTTTTTT. This sequence encodes CASSPAGGDEKLFF.

This chain connects TRBV6-6 to TRBJ2-5; 7 bases fit TRBD2. Germline CDR1 reads MNHNY; CDR2 reads SVGAGI (reference sequence). The CDR3 is 13 residues long. The trim removed 2 bases at V and 4 bases at J, leaving 1 base unmatched. Here the CDR3 DNA reads TGTGCCAGCAGTTACGGCGGGGGAGAGACCCAGTACTTC. Its translation is CASSYGGGETQYF.

CDR3 DNA sequence: TGTGCCAGCAGTGTTAATGGGATGAACACTGAAGCTTTCTTT. It is translated as CASSVNGMNTEAFF. This chain uses TRBV6-1 with TRBJ1-1; D call uncertain. The CDR3 is made up of 14 amino acids. The germline CDR1 and CDR2 sequences are MNHNS and SASEGT. With 4 bases removed from V and 0 bases from J, the gap between germline ends came to 9 bases.

The V call is TRBV6-5, the J call TRBJ2-7; 9 bases are shared with TRBD1. This CDR3 comprises 15 residues. Germline CDR1 and CDR2: MNHEY and SVGAGI. V trimming: 7 bases; J trimming: 6 bases; junction bases outside the gene matches: 13. The chain's CDR3 is CASNTAGTGSREQYF. CDR3 nucleotides: TGTGCCAGCAATACCGCCGGGACAGGGTCGCGCGAGCAGTACTTC.

This rearrangement joins TRBV19 to TRBJ2-7; no clear D. CDR1 is LNHDA and CDR2 is SQIVND in the germline V gene (reference sequence). V was shortened by 2 bases and J by 3 bases, with 14 bases between the two germline ends. The CDR3 is 15 residues long. CDR3 DNA sequence: TGTGCCAGTAGTATAATTGGTCAGAACGGCTACGAGCAGTACTTC. Translation gives CASSIIGQNGYEQYF.

Turning to this clone: Within the sample, other DNA sequences also encode this same CDR3. The rearrangement uses TRBV28 and TRBJ1-5; D remains unclear. The CDR3 loop spans 12 amino acids. Trimming took 6 bases from V and 6 from J, leaving 9 bases between them. Looked up from germline, CDR1 is MDHEN and CDR2 is SYDVKM. CDR3 residues: CASSLLSQPQHF. CDR3 sequence (DNA): TGTGCCAGCAGCCTTCTCTCTCAGCCCCAGCATTTT.

The rearrangement joins TRBV27 to TRBJ2-4; no clear D gene. This CDR3 region has 14 residues. Trimming left V 4 bases short and J 7 bases short, with 14 bases between. Per the germline V gene, CDR1 is MNHEY and CDR2 is SMNVEV (reference sequence). In nucleotides, the CDR3 is TGTGCCAGCAGTTGGGCCTCCGGGCCGAACATTCAGTACTTC. It is translated as CASSWASGPNIQYF.

The genes are TRBV5-4 and TRBJ1-1; maybe TRBD1 (5 bases). Germline values: CDR1 SGHNT, CDR2 YYREEE (reference sequence). Trimming stripped 4 bases from V and 7 bases from J, with 11 bases between. The CDR3 is 12 amino acids. In nucleotides, the CDR3 is TGTGCCAGCAGCCTGCAGGGCGATGAAGCTTTCTTT. Protein sequence: CASSLQGDEAFF.

In its sample, this clone was seen once. V usage is TRBV5-1 and J usage is TRBJ2-2; 9 bases are a match to TRBD1. Germline V gene sequence: CDR1 SGHRS, CDR2 YFSETQ. Trimming at V came to 2 bases and at J to 5 bases, leaving 10 bases not matched to a gene. The CDR3 extends over 17 amino acids. As DNA, the CDR3 is TGCGCCAGCAGCTTTACCCCGACAGGGGGGTGGACCGGGGAGCTGTTTTTT. Residues: CASSFTPTGGWTGELFF.

The V and J genes are TRBV10-3 and TRBJ1-5; D possibly corresponds to TRBD1 (5 bases). V lost 0 bases and J 0 bases, leaving 9 bases between the germline ends. The CDR3 length is 16 residues. Germline assignment: CDR1 ENHRY and CDR2 SYGVKD. CDR3 loop: CAISESGGYSNQPQHF. CDR3 coding DNA: TGTGCCATCAGTGAGTCGGGGGGGTATAGCAATCAGCCCCAGCATTTT.

The rearrangement uses TRBV6-5 and TRBJ2-1; D unclear. The CDR3 loop spans 15 amino acids. The ends were cut back, 5 bases at V and 0 bases at J, with 11 bases in the middle. Germline V gene sequence: CDR1 MNHEY, CDR2 SVGAGI. The CDR3 bases are TGTGCCAGCAGTCAGGTCGTAGTCTCCTACAATGAGCAGTTCTTC. This encodes CASSQVVVSYNEQFF.

The chain links TRBV19 to TRBJ1-1, with 7 bases matching TRBD1. This CDR3 is built from 11 residues. V was clipped by 9 bases and J by 10 bases; unmatched bases: 8. The germline V gene encodes CDR1 LNHDA and CDR2 SQIVND (reference sequence). The DNA of the CDR3 is TGTGCCAGCTCGGACAGGTTGACAGCTTTCTTT. Its translation is CASSDRLTAFF. The full variable domain, in which reference TRBV19 and TRBJ1-1 provide the parts outside the CDR3, is DGGITQSPKYLFRKEGQNVTLSCEQNLNHDAMYWYRQDPGQGLRLIYYSQIVNDFQKGDIAEGYSVSREKKESFPLTVTSAQKNPTAFYLCASSDRLTAFFGQGTRLTVV.

This chain joins TRBV5-4 and TRBJ1-2, with 8 bases identical to TRBD1. With 7 bases clipped from V and 7 bases from J, the junction kept 15 bases outside the gene matches. Germline values: CDR1 SGHNT, CDR2 YYREEE (reference sequence). The CDR3 has 15 residues. CDR3 nucleotide sequence: TGTGCCAGCGGCGGTACAGGGGGGGCCTTTAGTGGCTACACCTTC. Its translation: CASGGTGGAFSGYTF.

Worth noting for this clone: One end of the junction is discordant with germline, which a read error may explain. V gene TRBV29-1 combines with J gene TRBJ2-3, with TRBD2 identical over 14 bases. Germline lookup yields CDR1 SQVTM and CDR2 ANQGSEA. The CDR3 loop spans 17 amino acids. The CDR3 region has the DNA TGCAGCGTCGAAGAACGACTAGCGGGAGGGTACACAGATACGCAGTATTTT. It is translated as CSVEERLAGGYTDTQYF.

The genes are TRBV19 and TRBJ1-2; a weak D match, TRBD1 (5 bases). Trimming left V 2 bases short and J 8 bases short, with 9 bases between. From germline, CDR1 is LNHDA and CDR2 SQIVND (reference sequence). The CDR3 has 12 residues. The CDR3: CASSIQGGGYTF. In DNA, the CDR3 is TGTGCCAGTAGTATACAGGGCGGCGGCTACACCTTC.

The gene calls are TRBV14 and TRBJ2-7; D ambiguous. Trimming took 7 bases from V and 2 from J, leaving 12 bases between them. The CDR3 spans 13 residues. Germline V lookup: CDR1 SGHDN, CDR2 FVKESK. The CDR3 nucleotides are TGTGCCAGCACCAATGCCCCCGCCTACGAGCAGTACTTC. This sequence encodes CASTNAPAYEQYF. Full variable domain (missing parts from reference TRBV14 and TRBJ2-7): EAGVTQFPSHSVIEKGQTVTLRCDPISGHDNLYWYRRVMGKEIKFLLHFVKESKQDESGMPNNRFLAERTGGTYSTLKVQPAELEDSGVYFCASTNAPAYEQYFGPGTRLTVT.

The chain combines TRBV19 with TRBJ2-2; D might be TRBD2 (6 bases). From germline, CDR1 is LNHDA and CDR2 SQIVND (reference sequence). Trimming pared 6 bases from V and 6 bases from J, leaving 29 bases between. The CDR3 totals 19 residues. In DNA, the CDR3 is TGTGCCAGTAGGGCCGGAAGGGACGGAGGGGCGGGCAGGCCCGGGGAGCTGTTTTTT. Residues: CASRAGRDGGAGRPGELFF.

The chain links TRBV5-1 to TRBJ2-1; TRBD2 agrees at 15 bases. The V gene's germline CDR1 is SGHRS and CDR2 YFSETQ. With 4 bases clipped from V and 2 bases from J, the junction kept 4 bases outside the gene matches. The CDR3 is 17 residues long. CDR3 sequence reads: CASSEGLAGGAYNEQFF. As DNA, the CDR3 is TGCGCCAGCAGCGAGGGACTAGCGGGAGGTGCCTACAATGAGCAGTTCTTC.

The genes are TRBV11-2 and TRBJ2-7; D gene ambiguous. In germline, CDR1 is SGHAT, CDR2 FQNNGV. The ends were cut back, 2 bases at V and 7 bases at J, with 9 bases in the middle. The CDR3 runs to 12 residues. The DNA of the CDR3 is TGTGCCAGCAGCTTATGGATCGGTGAGCAGTACTTC. Encoded protein: CASSLWIGEQYF. Full variable domain (outside the CDR3, taken from reference TRBV11-2 and TRBJ2-7): EAGVAQSPRYKIIEKRQSVAFWCNPISGHATLYWYQQILGQGPKLLIQFQNNGVVDDSQLPKDRFSAERLKGVDSTLKIQPAKLEDSAVYLCASSLWIGEQYFGPGTRLTVT.

The chain recombines TRBV6-5 with TRBJ2-3; 9 bases match TRBD2. Germline assignment: CDR1 MNHEY and CDR2 SVGAGI. CDR3 length: 15 residues. V was pared by 6 bases and J by 3 bases, with 7 bases of the junction left unmatched. For the CDR3, the DNA is TGTGCCAGCAGAAAGCGGGGGGTTGCGACAGATACGCAGTATTTT. Its protein product is CASRKRGVATDTQYF.

The gene calls are TRBV6-5 and TRBJ1-1; a possible D gene is TRBD1 (5 bases). The V end lost 3 bases, the J end lost 4 bases, and 12 bases lay between the germline ends. The CDR3 is 14 residues long. The V gene's germline CDR1 is MNHEY and CDR2 SVGAGI. CDR3 nucleotides: TGTGCCAGCAGTTATGGGGCAGGGACCACTGAAGCTTTCTTT. Translated: CASSYGAGTTEAFF.

The gene calls are TRBV19 and TRBJ1-6; 9 bases match TRBD1. Germline-derived CDR1 and CDR2 are LNHDA and SQIVND (reference sequence). This CDR3 has 16 amino acids. The trim removed 5 bases at V and 5 bases at J, leaving 7 bases unmatched. The CDR3 here is CASSLGQGVNNSPLHF. For the CDR3, the DNA is TGTGCCAGTAGTTTGGGACAGGGAGTTAATAATTCACCCCTCCACTTT. Together with reference TRBV19 and TRBJ1-6, the CDR3 gives the full variable domain: DGGITQSPKYLFRKEGQNVTLSCEQNLNHDAMYWYRQDPGQGLRLIYYSQIVNDFQKGDIAEGYSVSREKKESFPLTVTSAQKNPTAFYLCASSLGQGVNNSPLHFGNGTRLTVT.

The genes are TRBV2 and TRBJ1-4; tentatively, D is TRBD1 (5 bases). The CDR3 is made up of 15 amino acids. Trimming took 5 bases from V and 2 from J, leaving 12 bases between them. Germline V gives CDR1 SNHLY, CDR2 FYNNEI. CDR3 bases: TGTGCCAGCAGTCCCCGGGACCGTACTAATGAAAAACTGTTTTTT. Residues: CASSPRDRTNEKLFF.